The sequence of this T cell receptor (beta chain) was determined in a study of blood T cell repertoires in COVID-19. In the study overall: COVID-19 samples collected from the United States, Italy and Spain covered acute and convalescent phases. The analysed material was cDNA or gDNA that came from T cells, B-cell-depleted T cells, or PBMCs.

Under the authors' procedure: Using reference gene primer amplification, nucleated cell counts were estimated. Clones were sequenced by immunoSEQ multiplex PCR, and TCRdb holds only the in-frame ones, with some missing. The V and J calls and clone size come from that table; D and trimming were worked out from the DNA. The sample yields about 64,000 clones, 70% to 90% seen once. CDR1 and CDR2 (germline): SNHLY, FYNNEI. This CDR3 spans 14 amino acids. V was clipped by 7 bases and J by 11 bases, with 23 bases between them. In its sample, this clone was seen many times. The chain links TRBV2 to TRBJ1-1; TRBD1 is a possible D gene (6 bases). This TCR was recovered from a man between 65 and 85 years old with acute or convalescent COVID-19. Input material: peripheral blood. CDR3 loop: CASTLRQGLTGAFF. The DNA for the CDR3 is TGTGCCAGCACCCTTAGGCAGGGGCTGACTGGGGCTTTCTTT.